The 20 T cell receptor beta chains in this list originate from one sample, sequenced in a study of spatial heterogeneity in lung cancer. This sample's time point: sample taken at primary tumor resection. Each CDR3 protein is one row after TCRdb ran MiXCR on the 5' RACE reads. This sample has thousands of distinct CDR3 sequences, with over 4% found just once. Source: normal lung tissue next to the tumor, taken at surgery. These receptors were obtained from a female donor with early-stage non-small cell lung cancer.

This chain connects TRBV15 to TRBJ1-5; D is ambiguous. Germline loops: CDR1 LNHNV, CDR2 YYDKDF (reference sequence). Trimming removed 3 bases from V and 9 bases from J, with 15 bases in between. This CDR3 has 14 amino acids. CDR3 in amino acids: CATSRTGRDLPQHF. In DNA form, the CDR3 reads TGTGCCACCAGCAGGACCGGGAGGGATCTGCCCCAGCATTTT.

This chain joins TRBV7-8 and TRBJ1-2; D is undetermined. In germline, CDR1 is SGHVS, CDR2 FQNEAQ. This CDR3 region has 15 residues. Trimming removed 4 bases from V and 0 bases from J, with 12 bases in between. CDR3: CASSSPSRTNYGYTF. CDR3 DNA sequence: TGTGCCAGCAGCTCTCCCTCGAGAACTAACTATGGCTACACCTTC. Using reference TRBV7-8 and TRBJ1-2 for the parts outside the CDR3, the full variable domain is GAGVSQSPRYKVAKRGQDVALRCDPISGHVSLFWYQQALGQGPEFLTYFQNEAQLDKSGLPSDRFFAERPEGSVSTLKIQRTQQEDSAVYLCASSSPSRTNYGYTFGSGTRLTVV.

Concerning this clonotype itself: This clone may be a read error of a much larger clone one base away. The chain joins TRBV7-8 to TRBJ1-2; D not resolved. CDR1 is SGHVS and CDR2 is FQNEAQ in the germline V gene. This CDR3 has 17 residues. DNA for the CDR3: TGTGCCAGCAGCTTAGAATGGGGAGGAGCCCCAAACTATGGCTACAACTTC. Translation gives CASSLEWGGAPNYGYNF. The full variable domain, its missing parts supplied by reference TRBV7-8 and TRBJ1-2, is GAGVSQSPRYKVAKRGQDVALRCDPISGHVSLFWYQQALGQGPEFLTYFQNEAQLDKSGLPSDRFFAERPEGSVSTLKIQRTQQEDSAVYLCASSLEWGGAPNYGYNFGSGTRLTVV.

In this sample, this clonotype is medium-sized. V and J are TRBV6-5 and TRBJ2-7; 12 bases are a match to TRBD2. Germline CDR1 reads MNHEY; CDR2 reads SVGAGI. This CDR3 spans 14 amino acids. Trimming took 6 bases from V and 3 from J; bases not matched to a gene: 3. This CDR3 reads CASRGLAGFYEQYF. The CDR3 DNA sequence: TGTGCCAGCAGAGGACTAGCGGGATTCTACGAGCAGTACTTC.

This clonotype was counted ten times or more. The chain carries TRBV7-8 and TRBJ2-7; D perhaps matches TRBD2 (6 bases). The germline CDR1 and CDR2 sequences are SGHVS and FQNEAQ. The CDR3 covers 16 residues. The V gene lost 1 base and the J gene lost 5 bases, with 18 bases spanning the gap. The CDR3, as DNA: TGTGCCAGCAGCTTAGGGGTCGGCGGGGAAACTCACGAGCAGTACTTC. Its translation is CASSLGVGGETHEQYF. Full variable domain (remainder filled in from reference TRBV7-8 and TRBJ2-7): GAGVSQSPRYKVAKRGQDVALRCDPISGHVSLFWYQQALGQGPEFLTYFQNEAQLDKSGLPSDRFFAERPEGSVSTLKIQRTQQEDSAVYLCASSLGVGGETHEQYFGPGTRLTVT.

This clonotype qualifies as medium-sized. This chain joins TRBV4-2 and TRBJ2-7, with a possible D match to TRBD2 (5 bases). V lost 3 bases to trimming and J lost 5 bases, with 14 bases between them. The CDR3 length is 14 residues. Germline lookup yields CDR1 LGHNA and CDR2 YNFKEQ. CDR3: CASSQTPTRDEQYF. The CDR3 nucleotides read TGTGCCAGCAGCCAGACCCCCACTAGGGACGAGCAGTACTTC.

This clonotype has a handful of counts. The chain carries TRBV13 and TRBJ2-3; TRBD1 is a possible D gene (5 bases). V was trimmed by 5 bases and J by 2 bases, leaving 17 bases between them. Germline-derived CDR1 and CDR2 are PRHDT and FYEKMQ (reference sequence). The CDR3 consists of 16 residues. CDR3 region: CASSPQDKGNTDTQYF. The CDR3 DNA is TGTGCCAGCAGCCCCCAGGACAAGGGGAACACAGATACGCAGTATTTT. Together with reference TRBV13 and TRBJ2-3, the CDR3 gives the full variable domain: AAGVIQSPRHLIKEKRETATLKCYPIPRHDTVYWYQQGPGQDPQFLISFYEKMQSDKGSIPDRFSAQQFSDYHSELNMSSLELGDSALYFCASSPQDKGNTDTQYFGPGTRLTVL.

The sample holds many counts of this clonotype. The chain has TRBV10-3 and TRBJ2-7; 8 bases fit TRBD1. In germline, CDR1 is ENHRY, CDR2 SYGVKD. The CDR3 extends over 15 amino acids. After removal of 2 bases from V and 0 bases from J, the junction contained 3 bases not matched to a gene. CDR3 protein: CAISERQGASYEQYF. The DNA for the CDR3 is TGTGCCATCAGTGAGAGGCAGGGGGCCTCCTACGAGCAGTACTTC.

By sample fraction, this clonotype is medium-sized (0.01 to 0.1%). The J gene is TRBJ1-3, the V gene TRBV4-2; 8 bases line up with TRBD1. Germline CDR1 LGHNA, CDR2 YNFKEQ. The CDR3 is made up of 15 amino acids. V dropped 2 bases and J dropped 11; count of bases not matched to a gene: 11. CDR3 bases: TGTGCCAGCAGCCAACCCGGGACAGGCCCTCAGGCCATATATTTT. This codes for CASSQPGTGPQAIYF.

In its sample, this clonotype ranks as medium-sized. The CDR3 sequence: CASSSTGRTEAFF. CDR3 nucleotides: TGTGCCAGCAGCTCGACAGGGCGCACTGAAGCTTTCTTT. The rearrangement links TRBV7-9 to TRBJ1-1; 7 nucleotides line up with TRBD1. Trimming removed 4 bases from V and 4 bases from J; junction bases left unmatched: 3. Germline V gene lookup returns CDR1 SEHNR and CDR2 FQNEAQ (reference sequence). There are 13 residues in the CDR3.

By share of the sample, this clonotype is medium-sized (0.01 to 0.1%). This chain connects TRBV6-5 to TRBJ2-1; 7 bases match TRBD2. The V gene's germline CDR1 is MNHEY and CDR2 SVGAGI. Trimming took 8 bases from V and 7 from J; bases not matched to a gene: 8. This CDR3 region has 13 residues. DNA of the CDR3: TGTGCCAGCTTTCCAAGGGAGGGTAATGAGCAGTTCTTC. Its translation is CASFPREGNEQFF.

By share, this clonotype ranks as large. The chain's CDR3 is CSAKTGGESQPQHF. The DNA for the CDR3 is TGCAGTGCCAAGACAGGGGGCGAGAGTCAGCCCCAGCATTTT. V gene TRBV20-1 combines with J gene TRBJ1-5; 10 positions match TRBD1. Germline trimming cut 6 bases from V and 6 bases from J; bases unmatched to any gene: 8. The CDR3 extends over 14 amino acids. Germline V gene lookup returns CDR1 DFQATT and CDR2 SNEGSKA (reference sequence).

This clonotype is deemed medium-sized (0.01 to 0.1%). The V gene is TRBV5-1, the J gene TRBJ1-1; D is undetermined. V was pared by 0 bases and J by 0 bases, with 6 bases between. Per the germline V gene, CDR1 is SGHRS and CDR2 is YFSETQ. The CDR3 contains 14 residues. The CDR3 is CASSLEAMNTEAFF. DNA of the CDR3: TGCGCCAGCAGCTTGGAGGCCATGAACACTGAAGCTTTCTTT.

This clonotype is termed medium-sized. The genes are TRBV28 and TRBJ1-5; D not resolved. V was cut by 1 base and J by 0 bases, with 7 bases left in between. Germline V gene data show CDR1 as MDHEN and CDR2 as SYDVKM. This CDR3 is 15 amino acids long. This CDR3 is CASSLSGFSNQPQHF. As DNA, the CDR3 is TGTGCCAGCAGTTTATCTGGGTTTAGCAATCAGCCCCAGCATTTT.

This clonotype has a count of ten or more. A much larger clone lies one base from this, so it may be a read error. The rearrangement links TRBV18 to TRBJ1-2; D unclear. Germline V gene lookup returns CDR1 KGHSH and CDR2 LQKENI. The CDR3 runs 15 residues. CDR3 in amino acids: CASSSTTSSNYGYNF. The CDR3 coding sequence is TGTGCCAGCTCATCAACAACCAGTTCTAACTATGGCTACAACTTC.

This chain connects TRBV20-1 to TRBJ2-1, with D unclear. Between the trimmed V and J ends, which lost 5 bases and 7 bases, there was a span of 21 bases. The CDR3 length is 15 residues. Germline V gene sequence: CDR1 DFQATT, CDR2 SNEGSKA (reference sequence). This CDR3 reads CSAPPPREDRNEQFF. The CDR3 DNA reads as TGCAGTGCTCCCCCTCCCCGAGAGGATAGGAATGAGCAGTTCTTC.

This clonotype has more than one count but fewer than ten. The V call is TRBV3-1, the J call TRBJ2-7, with D possibly being TRBD2 (5 bases). Trimming took 0 bases from V and 7 from J, leaving 10 bases between them. Germline lookup yields CDR1 LGHDT and CDR2 YNNKEL (reference sequence). This CDR3 has 13 residues. The CDR3 here is CASSQDWRREQYF. The CDR3, as DNA: TGTGCCAGCAGCCAAGATTGGAGGAGGGAGCAGTACTTC.

This clonotype was counted only a few times. The chain combines TRBV2 with TRBJ2-1; possibly TRBD1 for D (6 bases). Trimming pared 1 base from V and 5 bases from J, leaving 12 bases between. This CDR3 contains 15 residues. In germline, CDR1 is SNHLY, CDR2 FYNNEI. In nucleotides, the CDR3 is TGTGCCAGCAGTGAAGACAGGGATCCCAACAATGAGCAGTTCTTC. This gives the protein CASSEDRDPNNEQFF.

This clonotype is medium-sized. V gene TRBV2 combines with J gene TRBJ2-1, with D hard to call. Trimming left V 10 bases short and J 0 bases short, with 16 bases between. The germline V gene encodes CDR1 SNHLY and CDR2 FYNNEI. This CDR3 contains 15 residues. The CDR3 sequence is CATLGPKSSYNEQFF. For the CDR3, the DNA is TGTGCCACCCTCGGACCCAAGAGCTCCTACAATGAGCAGTTCTTC.

This clonotype was seen many times. The gene calls are TRBV20-1 and TRBJ2-7, with 7 nucleotides matching TRBD2. This CDR3 is 11 amino acids long. The V gene's germline CDR1 is DFQATT and CDR2 SNEGSKA (reference sequence). V was pared by 7 bases and J by 4 bases, with 4 bases of the junction left unmatched. CDR3 protein: CSVYSGYEQYF. DNA for the CDR3: TGCAGTGTTTATAGCGGGTACGAGCAGTACTTC.